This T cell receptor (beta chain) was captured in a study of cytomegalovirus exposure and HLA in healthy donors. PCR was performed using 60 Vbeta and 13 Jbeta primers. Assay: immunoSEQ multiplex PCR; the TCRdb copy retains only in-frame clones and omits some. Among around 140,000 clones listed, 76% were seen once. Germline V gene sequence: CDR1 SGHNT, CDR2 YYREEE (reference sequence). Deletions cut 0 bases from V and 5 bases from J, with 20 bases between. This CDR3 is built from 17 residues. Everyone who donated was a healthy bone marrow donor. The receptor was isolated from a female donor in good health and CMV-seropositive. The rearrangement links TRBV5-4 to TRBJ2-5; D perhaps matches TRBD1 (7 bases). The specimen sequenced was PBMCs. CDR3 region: CASSLGRLRGEGETQYF. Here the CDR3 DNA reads TGTGCCAGCAGCTTGGGACGACTCAGGGGGGAAGGGGAGACCCAGTACTTC. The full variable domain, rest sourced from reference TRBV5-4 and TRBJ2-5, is ETGVTQSPTHLIKTRGQQVTLRCSSQSGHNTVSWYQQALGQGPQFIFQYYREEENGRGNFPPRFSGLQFPNYSSELNVNALELDDSALYLCASSLGRLRGEGETQYFGPGTRLLVL.